The entry below describes one TCR beta chain. The antigen remains undetermined. Use of 60 Vbeta and 13 Jbeta primers characterized the PCR. The repertoire was sequenced with immunoSEQ multiplex PCR; TCRdb's copy has only in-frame clones and lacks some. In total, the table holds about 160,000 clones. CDR1 and CDR2 from the germline V gene are SGDLS and YYNGEE. V lost 2 bases and J lost 3; bases outside the gene matches: 6. The CDR3 is 15 amino acids. The data are from a study of cytomegalovirus exposure and HLA in healthy donors. Study findings and constraints: Later analysis identified a missense DCLRE1C variant that was linked to TCR beta V- and J-gene trimming. What TCR beta sequences reportedly achieved was accurate prediction of HLA-A and HLA-B alleles in most subjects.

The clonotype comes from an older woman in good health and CMV-seronegative. The chain couples TRBV9 to TRBJ2-7, with 9 bases lining up with TRBD1. Sequencing used PBMCs. CDR3 DNA sequence: TGTGCCAGCAGCGTGACGGACAGGGGAAGCTACGAGCAGTACTTC. This gives the protein CASSVTDRGSYEQYF.